The rows below give T cell receptor beta chains drawn from one sample of a study of blood T cell repertoires in COVID-19. Produced via immunoSEQ multiplex PCR; TCRdb's table is partial and in-frame only. The table records a few hundred thousand clones, 70% to 90% of them present only once. Sample: PBMCs or T cells enriched from blood (not recorded which). Every receptor here comes from a man aged 30-40 years who had recovered from COVID-19. Both conserved end residues are part of each CDR3. The D gene is left open where the match is weak. Only some rows state a clone size, as once, few, many or a class for expanded clones.

J gene	D gene	V gene	clone size	CDR3 DNA	CDR3 protein
TRBJ1-2	NA	TRBV12-5	NA	TGTGCTAGTGGTTTGCTAGGGGCTCATGGCTACACCTTC	CASGLLGAHGYTF
TRBJ2-1	NA	TRBV24-1	NA	TGTGCCACCAGTGATCCTACAGGGTCCGGTGAGCAGTTCTTC	CATSDPTGSGEQFF
TRBJ2-2	NA	TRBV7-6	few	TGTGCCAGCAGCCTTGCGGCACAGAACACCGGGGAGCTGTTTTTT	CASSLAAQNTGELFF
TRBJ2-3	TRBD2	TRBV18	NA	TGTGCCAGCTCACCGAGCGGGGCCCCAGATACGCAGTATTTT	CASSPSGAPDTQYF
TRBJ2-2	TRBD1	TRBV24-1	few	TGTGCCACCAGGGAGAGCCCGGGACAGGGAAAAACCGGGGAGCTGTTTTTT	CATRESPGQGKTGELFF
TRBJ1-1	NA	TRBV9	NA	TGTGCCAGCAGCGTAGATACAGTGAACACTGAAGCTTTCTTT	CASSVDTVNTEAFF
TRBJ2-2	NA	TRBV9	NA	TGTGCCAGCAGCGTGGGGGCCAGTGCCGGGGAGCTGTTTTTT	CASSVGASAGELFF
TRBJ2-3	TRBD2	TRBV7-9	NA	TGTGCCAGCAGTTCAGGACTAGCGGGGGGAGTCAGCACAGATACGCAGTATTTT	CASSSGLAGGVSTDTQYF
TRBJ2-1	NA	TRBV3-1/TRBV3-2	NA	TGTGCCAGCAGTCGACTGGGGCCCAATGAGCAGTTCTTC	CASSRLGPNEQFF
TRBJ1-4	NA	TRBV6-2/TRBV6-3	NA	TGTGCCAGCAGTTACGGGGAGGCTAATGAAAAACTGTTTTTT	CASSYGEANEKLFF
TRBJ1-6	NA	TRBV7-9	NA	TGTGCCAGCAGCCGAATAGGGGTTTCACCCCTCCACTTT	CASSRIGVSPLHF
TRBJ2-4	TRBD2	TRBV2	NA	TGTGCCAGCAGTGAAGGACGTGGTGTTACTAGCGGGGGGGACAAAAACATTCAGTACTTC	CASSEGRGVTSGGDKNIQYF
TRBJ1-5	TRBD1	TRBV24-1	NA	TGTGCCACCGGACAGGGCAATCAGCCCCAGCATTTT	CATGQGNQPQHF
TRBJ2-3	TRBD2	TRBV5-4	NA	TGTGCCAGCAGCTCTCGGACTAGCGGGGAATCCACAGATACGCAGTATTTT	CASSSRTSGESTDTQYF
TRBJ1-2	NA	TRBV19	NA	TGTGCCAGTAGTATAGACCCAGGGAGGTTCATAAACTATGGCTACACCTTC	CASSIDPGRFINYGYTF
TRBJ2-7	TRBD2	TRBV9	once	TGTGCCAGCAGCGTATCTGGTAGCGGGAATCCTTGGGGCCACGAGCAGTACTTC	CASSVSGSGNPWGHEQYF
TRBJ1-4	NA	TRBV3-1/TRBV3-2	once	TGTGCCAGCAGCCAAGTGCGAGGACACACTAATGAAAAACTGTTTTTT	CASSQVRGHTNEKLFF
TRBJ2-1	NA	TRBV20-1	NA	TGCAGTGCGGATGGAGGATATGAGCAGTTCTTC	CSADGGYEQFF
TRBJ1-1	TRBD1	TRBV18	NA	TGTGCCAGCTCACAACGACAGGGGGCCGACACTGAAGCTTTCTTT	CASSQRQGADTEAFF
TRBJ2-5	NA	TRBV5-1	NA	TGCGCCAGCAGCTCGGAGGCGGCAGAGACCCAGTACTTC	CASSSEAAETQYF
TRBJ1-1	NA	TRBV27	NA	TGTGCCAGCACCTCACGAGGGGCCAGGGGCACTGAAGCTTTCTTT	CASTSRGARGTEAFF
TRBJ2-5	TRBD1	TRBV19	once	TGTGCCAGTAGGGACAGGCCGACGACGGAAGAGACCCAGTACTTC	CASRDRPTTEETQYF
TRBJ1-1	NA	TRBV29-1	NA	TGCAGCGGGAGGAGGCCCTCGGGCACTGAAGCTTTCTTT	CSGRRPSGTEAFF
TRBJ2-2	NA	TRBV5-4	once	TGTGCCAGCAGGGAGCTAGGACAGTCGAACACCGGGGAGCTGTTTTTT	CASRELGQSNTGELFF
TRBJ1-1	TRBD1	TRBV7-8	NA	TGTGCCAGCAGCTTAGCTAACAGGGGGCGAGGTACTGAAGCTTTCTTT	CASSLANRGRGTEAFF
TRBJ2-5	TRBD1	TRBV11-3	NA	TGTGCCAGCAGCTTAGCACAGGGGGAGACCCAGTACTTC	CASSLAQGETQYF
TRBJ1-2	NA	TRBV14	once	TGTGCCAGCAGCCAATATTTAGCCGGGACTCAACATGGCTACACCTTC	CASSQYLAGTQHGYTF
TRBJ2-3	NA	TRBV5-4	NA	TGTGCCAGCACTCTCGGAGGAGGGAGCACAGATACGCAGTATTTT	CASTLGGGSTDTQYF
TRBJ2-1	TRBD2	TRBV7-9	few	TGTGCCAGCAGGAATAGCGGGAGGATCTCCTACAATGAGCAGTTCTTC	CASRNSGRISYNEQFF
TRBJ2-2	NA	TRBV19	NA	TGTGCCAGTACCCTATCGCAAGTCACCGGGGAGCTGTTTTTT	CASTLSQVTGELFF
TRBJ1-1	NA	TRBV7-3	NA	TGTGCCAGCAGCCCTGGGGGGGGCACTGAAGCTTTCTTT	CASSPGGGTEAFF
TRBJ1-2	TRBD1	TRBV4-1	NA	TGCGCCAGCAGCCAGACGACGGACAGGTCTAACTATGGCTACACCTTC	CASSQTTDRSNYGYTF
TRBJ2-7	NA	TRBV5-4	NA	TGTGCCAGCAGCTTGGGAGGAGGGCCCTACGAGCAGTACTTC	CASSLGGGPYEQYF
TRBJ2-7	NA	TRBV18	NA	TGTGCCAGCTCACCGCAATCTGAGGGCGGCGAGCAGTACTTC	CASSPQSEGGEQYF
TRBJ1-3	TRBD1	TRBV5-5	NA	TGTGCCAGCAGCTCGATCGGGACAGGGGGTCAAGGCCCTGGAAACACCATATATTTT	CASSSIGTGGQGPGNTIYF
TRBJ2-5	TRBD2	TRBV2	NA	TGTGCCAGCAGTGAGGTAGCGGGGGGGGAGACCCAGTACTTC	CASSEVAGGETQYF
TRBJ2-1	TRBD2	TRBV9	NA	TGTGCCAGCAGCGCTAGCGGAAGCTCCTACAATGAGCAGTTCTTC	CASSASGSSYNEQFF
TRBJ1-6	NA	TRBV10-3	once	TGTGCCATCAGTGAAAGGGGGTCGGATTCACCCCTCCACTTT	CAISERGSDSPLHF
TRBJ1-3	TRBD1	TRBV3-1/TRBV3-2	NA	TGTGCCAGCAGCCATGGGACAGGGGGAGACACCATATATTTT	CASSHGTGGDTIYF
TRBJ2-1	NA	TRBV2	NA	TGTGCCAGCAGAGCCCGTAGCTCCTACAATGAGCAGTTCTTC	CASRARSSYNEQFF
TRBJ2-2	TRBD1	TRBV5-6	NA	TGTGCCAGCAACCGTTGGGACAGGGGTTCCGGGGAGCTGTTTTTT	CASNRWDRGSGELFF
TRBJ1-2	NA	TRBV12-3/TRBV12-4	NA	TGTGCCAGCAGTTTGACGACTTATGGCTACACCTTC	CASSLTTYGYTF
TRBJ2-1	TRBD1	TRBV5-1	few	TGCGCCAGCAGCCGGGACAGTCCCTCCAATGAGCAGTTCTTC	CASSRDSPSNEQFF
TRBJ1-1	TRBD1	TRBV3-1/TRBV3-2	NA	TGTGCCAGCAGCCGACAGGGGGGAGGCACTGAAGCTTTCTTT	CASSRQGGGTEAFF
TRBJ2-5	TRBD2	TRBV2	NA	TGTGCCAGCAGTGAACCCCTAGCGGGGGTAGAGACCCAGTACTTC	CASSEPLAGVETQYF
TRBJ2-2	NA	TRBV11-2	NA	TGTGCCAGCAGCTTAGGGGGAGCTTCGAACACCGGGGAGCTGTTTTTT	CASSLGGASNTGELFF
TRBJ1-5	NA	TRBV9	NA	TGTGCCAGCAGCGTAGGATGGGGGGGCAATCAGCCCCAGCATTTT	CASSVGWGGNQPQHF
TRBJ2-2	NA	TRBV18	NA	TGTGCCAGCTCACCATCCAGATTCCAGAACACCGGGGAGCTGTTTTTT	CASSPSRFQNTGELFF
TRBJ1-1	NA	TRBV4-2	few	TGTGCCAGCAGCCAAGCAGTAGGGGGGGGCACTGAAGCTTTCTTT	CASSQAVGGGTEAFF
TRBJ1-2	NA	TRBV19	NA	TGTGCCAGTTTTCGGACCGGGGGATACTATGGCTACACCTTC	CASFRTGGYYGYTF
TRBJ2-1	TRBD2	TRBV7-3	NA	TGTGCCAGCAGCTTAGCCGGGGGGGCCGGATATGAGCAGTTCTTC	CASSLAGGAGYEQFF